Below are 8 T cell receptor beta chains sequenced from a single sample in a study of blood T cells in healthy people across ages. Then a second PCR, running roughly 7 to 11 cycles, was carried out with a sample-barcoded 5' primer and a J-beta primer mix. TCRdb analysed the 5' RACE reads with MiXCR anew, one entry per CDR3 protein. The top ten hold roughly 7% of the sample, which has about 1.4 million distinct CDR3 sequences, approximately 59% seen once. The sample taken for sequencing was blood. The receptors were sampled from a man between 18 and 35 years old in good health.

This clonotype was seen only once. V and J are TRBV4-3 and TRBJ2-7, with a tentative D call TRBD2 (5 bases). The CDR3 is 16 residues long. Germline lookup yields CDR1 LGHNA and CDR2 YSLEER. Between the trimmed V and J ends, which lost 2 bases and 7 bases, there was a span of 21 bases. The CDR3 DNA is TGCGCCAGCAGCCAAAACATAGCGTCGTCGGTGGGTGAGCAGTACTTC. Protein: CASSQNIASSVGEQYF.

The V and J genes are TRBV4-1 and TRBJ2-5; 10 nucleotides agree with TRBD2. The V and J ends lost 4 bases and 1 base, in that order; junction bases with no gene match: 6. The CDR3 is 16 amino acids. CDR1 and CDR2 from the germline V gene are MGHRA and YSYEKL. CDR3: CASSLAGGRFQETQYF. CDR3 bases: TGCGCCAGCAGCCTAGCGGGGGGTAGGTTCCAAGAGACCCAGTACTTC.

There are a few counts of this clonotype. The rearrangement links TRBV27 to TRBJ2-5, with 7 positions matching TRBD2. Trimming took 2 bases from V and 4 from J; bases not matched to a gene: 10. This CDR3 has 16 amino acids. Germline CDR1 MNHEY, CDR2 SMNVEV (reference sequence). The CDR3 DNA is TGTGCCAGCAGTTTAAGGGAGGGATTTCGAGGAGAGACCCAGTACTTC. It encodes CASSLREGFRGETQYF.

The gene calls are TRBV7-2 and TRBJ1-2; possibly TRBD1 for D (5 bases). The CDR3 loop spans 15 amino acids. V was shortened by 6 bases and J by 0 bases, with 14 bases between the two germline ends. CDR1 and CDR2 from the germline V gene are SGHTA and FQGNSA. In nucleotides, the CDR3 is TGTGCCAGCAGTCCCACATGGGGGACTAACTATGGCTACACCTTC. It yields the protein CASSPTWGTNYGYTF.

This clonotype turned up a few times. J is TRBJ2-1 and V is TRBV6-6; no definite D call. CDR3 length equals 12 residues. The V end lost 2 bases, the J end lost 6 bases, and 5 bases lay between the germline ends. CDR1 is MNHNY and CDR2 is SVGAGI in the germline V gene (reference sequence). For the CDR3, the DNA is TGTGCCAGCAGTTACGGTCTCAATGAGCAGTTCTTC. Protein: CASSYGLNEQFF.

The chain employs TRBV27 and TRBJ2-1; D is ambiguous. Germline CDR1 reads MNHEY; CDR2 reads SMNVEV (reference sequence). This CDR3 spans 16 amino acids. Between the trimmed V and J ends, which lost 4 bases and 4 bases, there was a span of 17 bases. The CDR3 bases are TGTGCCAGCAGTTCCCCCGGCATTCTACCTTACAATGAGCAGTTCTTC. Its translation: CASSSPGILPYNEQFF.

The chain couples TRBV27 to TRBJ2-7; D assignment may be TRBD1 or TRBD2 (6 bases each). Germline-derived CDR1 and CDR2 are MNHEY and SMNVEV (reference sequence). The V end lost 2 bases, the J end lost 5 bases, and 22 bases lay between the germline ends. This CDR3 is 17 amino acids long. The chain's CDR3 is CASSLGRGQGKGNEQYF. The CDR3 DNA reads as TGTGCCAGCAGTTTAGGTCGGGGGCAGGGTAAAGGCAACGAGCAGTACTTC.

The rearrangement uses TRBV2 and TRBJ2-4, with D hard to call. V was cut by 2 bases and J by 0 bases, with 5 bases left in between. The CDR3 length is 14 residues. From germline, CDR1 is SNHLY and CDR2 FYNNEI. CDR3: CASSETLAKNIQYF. DNA for the CDR3: TGTGCCAGCAGTGAAACACTAGCCAAAAACATTCAGTACTTC.